These T cell receptor beta chains were read from a single sample in a study of T-cell memory formation after mild COVID-19. TCRdb re-derived calls from the 5' RACE reads in MiXCR, one entry per CDR3 protein. Altogether about 350,000 distinct CDR3 sequences are present, about 13% being singletons, with the ten largest covering over 20%. Material for sequencing was PBMCs or a T cell subset sorted from them (not recorded which). These TCRs come from a man in his late teens or twenties who had mild COVID-19 (a few samples of this study predate the infection). Cell type and time point are not known. Both conserved end residues are part of each CDR3. D genes are given only for firm matches.

cdr3_aa: CASSLPWGETQYF; v_call: TRBV28; d_call: NA
cdr3_aa: CSVAGQGALNSGELFF; v_call: TRBV29-1; d_call: TRBD1
cdr3_aa: CASSPSSGTGLQPQHF; v_call: TRBV18; d_call: TRBD1
cdr3_aa: CASSLAGGGYEQFF; v_call: TRBV7-3; d_call: TRBD2
cdr3_aa: CSARDQGRDYNEQFF; v_call: TRBV20-1; d_call: NA
cdr3_aa: CASSWGDIAYEQYF; v_call: TRBV5-1; d_call: NA
cdr3_aa: CASSQGAVRSPLHF; v_call: TRBV6-5; d_call: NA
cdr3_aa: CASSVDTGSYEQYF; v_call: TRBV11-2; d_call: NA
cdr3_aa: CASSPVAGVTDTQYF; v_call: TRBV4-3; d_call: TRBD2
cdr3_aa: CASSLGTSWQIGELFF; v_call: TRBV5-1; d_call: TRBD2
cdr3_aa: CASSLLAGVAAYNEQFF; v_call: TRBV11-2; d_call: TRBD2
cdr3_aa: CASRKQVNTEAFF; v_call: TRBV7-9; d_call: NA
cdr3_aa: CASSLGGLQGEQFF; v_call: TRBV7-7; d_call: NA
cdr3_aa: CASSLRQGDTQYF; v_call: TRBV4-1; d_call: TRBD1
cdr3_aa: CASRASGVRDTQYF; v_call: TRBV2; d_call: TRBD2
cdr3_aa: CASREGQNSYNEQFF; v_call: TRBV4-2; d_call: NA
cdr3_aa: CAISESAGVRNYGYTF; v_call: TRBV10-3; d_call: NA
cdr3_aa: CASSQTGGTRIDEQFF; v_call: TRBV3-1; d_call: TRBD1
cdr3_aa: CASSASGTAYNEQFF; v_call: TRBV7-9; d_call: NA
cdr3_aa: CAIVRTGDTQYF; v_call: TRBV7-9; d_call: TRBD1
cdr3_aa: CASSHRNSGEKLFF; v_call: TRBV3-1; d_call: NA
cdr3_aa: CASSDSLQGEAFF; v_call: TRBV6-4; d_call: TRBD1
cdr3_aa: CASSQGLAGGEEEQFF; v_call: TRBV4-1; d_call: TRBD2
cdr3_aa: CASTAGGSNTGELFF; v_call: TRBV12-3/TRBV12-4; d_call: TRBD1
cdr3_aa: CASSPGLAGHNEQFF; v_call: TRBV4-1; d_call: TRBD2
cdr3_aa: CASSPDYLQTQYF; v_call: TRBV11-1; d_call: NA
cdr3_aa: CSARGQGRRLNQPQHF; v_call: TRBV20-1; d_call: TRBD1
cdr3_aa: CSVPVAGDLMTQYF; v_call: TRBV20-1; d_call: TRBD2
cdr3_aa: CASSQLAGTSANQETQYF; v_call: TRBV4-3; d_call: TRBD2
cdr3_aa: CASSLTGTDTQYF; v_call: TRBV5-1; d_call: NA
cdr3_aa: CASTEYERTDTQYF; v_call: TRBV21-1; d_call: NA
cdr3_aa: CSVPGLAGDSNTGELFF; v_call: TRBV20-1; d_call: TRBD2
cdr3_aa: CASSLAQPMNTEAFF; v_call: TRBV5-1; d_call: NA
cdr3_aa: CASSWDRGPDTGELFF; v_call: TRBV5-1; d_call: TRBD1
cdr3_aa: CASSWTLNNEQFF; v_call: TRBV6-2/TRBV6-3; d_call: NA
cdr3_aa: CASSPGGGISNEQFF; v_call: TRBV7-2; d_call: TRBD2
cdr3_aa: CASLLAGGENEQFF; v_call: TRBV5-1; d_call: TRBD2
cdr3_aa: CASSTPRGGYNEQFF; v_call: TRBV6-2/TRBV6-3; d_call: TRBD2
cdr3_aa: CSARENYGYTF; v_call: TRBV20-1; d_call: NA
cdr3_aa: CASSQQAGADYEQYF; v_call: TRBV4-2; d_call: NA
cdr3_aa: CSAVRDRGTDTQYF; v_call: TRBV20-1; d_call: TRBD1
cdr3_aa: CASSPTSGYNEQFF; v_call: TRBV18; d_call: TRBD2
cdr3_aa: CASSLKSAGGRNIQYF; v_call: TRBV7-2; d_call: TRBD2
cdr3_aa: CASSEIQGAGEAFF; v_call: TRBV2; d_call: TRBD1
cdr3_aa: CASSLAGGVSIF; v_call: TRBV7-2; d_call: NA
cdr3_aa: CASISISHLLGSTDTQYF; v_call: TRBV13; d_call: NA
cdr3_aa: CSGVDGDGYTF; v_call: TRBV29-1; d_call: NA
cdr3_aa: CASSSSLEEKLFF; v_call: TRBV12-3/TRBV12-4; d_call: NA
cdr3_aa: CAISGQGEEKLFF; v_call: TRBV10-3; d_call: TRBD1
cdr3_aa: CASMNFRENTEAFF; v_call: TRBV6-2/TRBV6-3; d_call: NA